This T cell receptor (beta chain) is drawn from a study of blood T cell repertoires in COVID-19. The authors' processing: Reference gene primer amplification yielded estimated nucleated cell counts. The data were produced by immunoSEQ multiplex PCR, yet TCRdb's version contains in-frame clones alone and is incomplete. The DNA was the basis for D and trimming; V, J and clone size are from that table. The sample shows about 140,000 clones, about 83% of them seen only once. Cohort placement rested on clinical history that participants reported themselves. The sequence derives from a woman aged 45 to 65 with acute COVID-19. The specimen was PBMCs or T cells enriched from blood (not recorded which).

This CDR3 is CASSRYQRGGYTF. The DNA of the CDR3 is TGTGCCAGCAGCCGCTACCAACGGGGTGGCTACACCTTC. This chain links TRBV3-1 (or the pseudogene TRBV3-2) with TRBJ1-2; D not resolved. CDR1 and CDR2 from the germline V gene are LGHDT and YNNKEL (reference sequence). This CDR3 spans 13 amino acids. V lost 4 bases and J 7 bases, leaving 13 bases between the germline ends.